This T cell receptor (beta chain) was identified in a study of T-cell memory formation after mild COVID-19. TCRdb re-analysed the 5' RACE reads in MiXCR, keeping a single row per CDR3 protein. The sample consists of 250,000 or so distinct CDR3 sequences, about a sixth of them appearing once. Trimming pared 10 bases from V and 2 bases from J, leaving 12 bases between. From germline, CDR1 is ENHRY and CDR2 SYGVKD. The CDR3 length is 12 residues. This sequence was found in a young man who had mild COVID-19 (a few samples of this study predate the infection). Cell type and time point are not known. Sequencing used PBMCs or a T cell subset sorted from them (not recorded which). The rearrangement links TRBV10-3 to TRBJ2-7, with D possibly being TRBD1 or TRBD2 (5 bases each). The CDR3 reads CATRDPTYEQYF. CDR3 in DNA: TGTGCCACCCGGGACCCGACCTACGAGCAGTACTTC.